This T cell receptor beta chain was obtained from a study of CXCR3-negative and CXCR3-positive naive CD8 T cells. Background on the study: Some 150 million TRB reads in total, about 1.5 +/- 0.3 million per library. Study-level results: CD5 surface expression was similar among naive subsets, and TCR strength was estimated by inference from TRB CDR3 properties. Memory CD8+ cells had much lower diversity, and both naive subsets had comparably high diversity. Expression of CXCR3 was partially reduced after cryopreservation, and fresh PBMCs were used in most assays.

TRB cDNA libraries were made by UMI-labeled 5' RACE. One entry per CDR3 protein, without DNA, is what TCRdb gives after re-calling the 5' RACE reads. The table for this sample gives some 66,000 distinct CDR3 sequences. The CDR3 runs to 13 residues. The germline gives CDR1 SQVTM, CDR2 ANQGSEA. As regards this clonotype: The target antigen is unknown.

V is TRBV29-1 and J is TRBJ1-4; the TCRdb D gene call, TRBD1, has no DNA to confirm it. This clonotype originated in a human donor in good health. Some clones in this sample may be carry-over from other donors' samples. The sample taken for sequencing was naive CXCR3- CD8+ T cells from blood. The subset is: CD45RO-CCR7+CD27+CD95- naive CD8+ T cells lacking CXCR3 (TNR3-). The CDR3 loop is CSGIDRGSEKLFF.